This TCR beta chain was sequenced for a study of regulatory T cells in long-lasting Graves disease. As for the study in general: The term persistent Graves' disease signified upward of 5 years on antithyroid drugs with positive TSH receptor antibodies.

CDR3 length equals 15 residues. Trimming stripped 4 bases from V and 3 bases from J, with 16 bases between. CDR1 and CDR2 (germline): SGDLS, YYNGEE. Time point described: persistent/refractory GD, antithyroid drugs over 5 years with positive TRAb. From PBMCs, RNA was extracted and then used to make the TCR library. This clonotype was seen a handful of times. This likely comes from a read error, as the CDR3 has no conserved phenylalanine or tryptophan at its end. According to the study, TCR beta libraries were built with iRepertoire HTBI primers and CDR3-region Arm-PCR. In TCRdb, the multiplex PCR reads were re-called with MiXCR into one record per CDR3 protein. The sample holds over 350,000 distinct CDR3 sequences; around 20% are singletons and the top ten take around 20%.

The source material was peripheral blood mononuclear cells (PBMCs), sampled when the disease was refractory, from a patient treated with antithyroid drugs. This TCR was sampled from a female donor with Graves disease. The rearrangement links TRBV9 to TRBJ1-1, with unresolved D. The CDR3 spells CASSPSSREDTEAFS. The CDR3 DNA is TGTGCCAGCAGCCCTTCCTCTCGGGAGGACACTGAAGCTTTCTCT.